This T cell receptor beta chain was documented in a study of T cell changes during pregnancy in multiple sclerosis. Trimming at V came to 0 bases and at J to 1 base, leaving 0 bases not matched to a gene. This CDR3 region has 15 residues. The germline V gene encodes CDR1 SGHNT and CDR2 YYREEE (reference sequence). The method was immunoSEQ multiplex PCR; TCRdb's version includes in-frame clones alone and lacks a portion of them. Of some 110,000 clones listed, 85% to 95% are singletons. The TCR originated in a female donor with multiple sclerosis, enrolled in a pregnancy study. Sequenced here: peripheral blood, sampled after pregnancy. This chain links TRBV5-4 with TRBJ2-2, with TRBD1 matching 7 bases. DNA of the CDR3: TGTGCCAGCAGCTTGGACAGGGGGAACACCGGGGAGCTGTTTTTT. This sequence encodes CASSLDRGNTGELFF.